Below are 20 T cell receptor beta chains sequenced from a single sample in a study of blood T cell repertoires in COVID-19. The table came from immunoSEQ multiplex PCR; TCRdb's copy has only in-frame clones and leaves some out. This sample has 70,000 to 90,000 clones, with less than 85% found just once. The material sequenced was peripheral blood. These receptors originate from a woman aged 80 or older with acute or convalescent COVID-19.

This chain links TRBV27 with TRBJ2-2; D is unclear. CDR3 length: 16 amino acids. V lost 1 base, J lost 0 bases, and 9 bases lay in between. Germline V CDR1 and CDR2: MNHEY, SMNVEV (reference sequence). CDR3: CASSLLGSSNTGELFF. Here the CDR3 DNA reads TGTGCCAGCAGTTTATTGGGCTCCTCGAACACCGGGGAGCTGTTTTTT.

This sequence joins TRBV11-3 and TRBJ2-3, with 9 bases lining up with TRBD2. This CDR3 has 14 amino acids. Losses at the gene ends were 3 bases for V and 6 bases for J; bases not matched to a gene: 4. CDR1 is SGHNT, CDR2 YENEEA, per germline. The CDR3 DNA reads as TGTGCCAGCAGCTTTGCGGGAGGGGGGGATACGCAGTATTTT. Amino acids: CASSFAGGGDTQYF.

CDR3: CASSGTINTEAFF. For the CDR3, the DNA is TGTGCCAGCTCAGGGACAATTAACACTGAAGCTTTCTTT. The chain combines TRBV18 with TRBJ1-1; a weak D match, TRBD1 (6 bases). Germline assignment: CDR1 KGHSH and CDR2 LQKENI. The V end was cut by 5 bases, the J end by 2 bases, with 9 bases between. This CDR3 comprises 13 residues.

This rearrangement joins TRBV4-2 to TRBJ2-3, with 8 positions matching TRBD2. Germline lookup yields CDR1 LGHNA and CDR2 YNFKEQ. There are 18 residues in the CDR3. J lost 2 bases, V lost 0 bases, and 10 bases had no gene match. The CDR3 region is CASSQDRLAGSPTDTQYF. The CDR3 nucleotides read TGTGCCAGCAGCCAAGATAGGCTAGCGGGCTCCCCCACAGATACGCAGTATTTT.

The V and J genes are TRBV3-1 (or the pseudogene TRBV3-2) and TRBJ1-1; 7 bases are shared with TRBD1. This CDR3 is 14 amino acids long. Per the germline V gene, CDR1 is LGHDT and CDR2 is YNNKEL (reference sequence). Trimming removed 6 bases from V and 1 base from J; junction bases left unmatched: 5. The CDR3: CASSLQGGNTEAFF. The CDR3 DNA is TGTGCCAGCAGTCTTCAGGGGGGGAACACTGAAGCTTTCTTT.

The chain is built from TRBV27 and TRBJ2-7; TRBD1 agrees at 11 bases. There are 17 residues in the CDR3. The germline gives CDR1 MNHEY, CDR2 SMNVEV (reference sequence). V shed 4 bases and J 3 bases; nucleotides not matched to a gene: 11. Written as DNA, the CDR3 is TGTGCCAGCAGTTCCGGACAGGGGGCGTTCCGCTACTACGAGCAGTACTTC. Amino acid sequence: CASSSGQGAFRYYEQYF.

V usage is TRBV3-1 (or the pseudogene TRBV3-2) and J usage is TRBJ1-2; D gene ambiguous. Trimming left V 0 bases short and J 8 bases short, with 16 bases between. Germline V gene data show CDR1 as LGHDT and CDR2 as YNNKEL (reference sequence). The CDR3 is 15 amino acids. CDR3 in amino acids: CASSQDIMGVRGYTF. For the CDR3, the DNA is TGTGCCAGCAGCCAAGATATAATGGGAGTTCGGGGCTACACCTTC.

DNA for the CDR3: TGTGCCAGCAGCTTATTGGGACAGGGTGTATCCGAGCAGTACTTC. Amino acid sequence: CASSLLGQGVSEQYF. The chain couples TRBV11-2 to TRBJ2-7, with 9 bases lining up with TRBD1. Germline trimming cut 2 bases from V and 6 bases from J; bases unmatched to any gene: 8. CDR1 and CDR2 from the germline V gene are SGHAT and FQNNGV. There are 15 residues in the CDR3.

This chain links TRBV3-1 (or the pseudogene TRBV3-2) with TRBJ1-1; no clear D. The CDR3 consists of 14 residues. Trimming left V 2 bases short and J 5 bases short, with 12 bases between. CDR1 and CDR2 (germline): LGHDT, YNNKEL (reference sequence). In DNA, the CDR3 is TGTGCCAGCAGCCAAAACCCCGGTTCGACTGAAGCTTTCTTT. Encoded protein: CASSQNPGSTEAFF.

This chain uses TRBV28 with TRBJ1-2, with D unresolved. V lost 3 bases, J lost 4 bases, and 9 bases lay in between. Germline CDR1 and CDR2: MDHEN and SYDVKM. The CDR3 is 13 residues long. DNA of the CDR3: TGTGCCAGCAGTTTCCTTGCGGGCTATGGCTACACCTTC. Protein: CASSFLAGYGYTF.

The gene calls are TRBV6-5 and TRBJ1-4; D is perhaps TRBD1 (6 bases). V lost 7 bases and J 8 bases, leaving 14 bases between the germline ends. Germline CDR1 MNHEY, CDR2 SVGAGI. This CDR3 comprises 13 residues. The CDR3 is CASTKGQVEKLFF. CDR3 coding DNA: TGTGCCAGCACGAAGGGACAAGTGGAAAAACTGTTTTTT.

The chain joins TRBV11-3 to TRBJ2-1, with TRBD2 identical over 13 bases. V shed 3 bases, J shed 4 bases, and the junction held 3 bases outside the gene matches. The CDR3 runs to 16 residues. The germline V gene has CDR1 SGHNT and CDR2 YENEEA. CDR3 protein: CASSLGTSGTYNEQFF. In DNA form, the CDR3 reads TGTGCCAGCAGCTTGGGGACTAGCGGGACATACAATGAGCAGTTCTTC.

The rearrangement links TRBV25-1 to TRBJ1-1, with D unresolved. The germline V and J ends were trimmed by 6 bases and 0 bases, with 8 bases remaining between them. Germline loops: CDR1 MGHDK, CDR2 SYGVNS. This CDR3 region has 13 residues. The CDR3 reads CASRSFMNTEAFF. The CDR3 coding sequence is TGTGCCAGCAGGAGTTTCATGAACACTGAAGCTTTCTTT.

The V call is TRBV7-6, the J call TRBJ2-3; the D gene is possibly TRBD1 (6 bases). Trimming left V 1 base short and J 2 bases short, with 13 bases between. The CDR3 has 16 amino acids. Germline CDR1 and CDR2: SGHVS and FNYEAQ. CDR3 sequence: CASSLVGQGNTDTQYF. The CDR3 nucleotides read TGTGCCAGCAGCTTAGTGGGGCAGGGGAACACAGATACGCAGTATTTT.

The chain joins TRBV5-6 to TRBJ2-3; 7 bases fit TRBD1. The junction had 9 bases not matched to a gene; V was cut back by 6 bases and J by 2 bases. In germline, CDR1 is SGHDT, CDR2 YYEEEE. There are 15 residues in the CDR3. The CDR3 sequence: CASNPRQGYTDTQYF. Written as DNA, the CDR3 is TGTGCCAGCAACCCAAGACAGGGCTACACAGATACGCAGTATTTT.

V is TRBV30 and J is TRBJ2-7; 7 bases fit TRBD1. After removal of 7 bases from V and 1 base from J, the junction contained 7 bases not matched to a gene. Germline V gene data show CDR1 as GTSNPN and CDR2 as SVGIG (reference sequence). The CDR3 sequence is 13 residues long. This chain's CDR3 is CAFRDSLSYEQYF. The CDR3 DNA reads as TGTGCCTTCCGGGACAGCCTATCCTACGAGCAGTACTTC.

The chain couples TRBV11-2 to TRBJ2-5, with no clear D. The ends were cut back, 1 base at V and 5 bases at J, with 11 bases in the middle. The germline V gene encodes CDR1 SGHAT and CDR2 FQNNGV. This CDR3 comprises 14 residues. The CDR3 loop is CASSLGVAEETQYF. Here the CDR3 DNA reads TGTGCCAGCAGCTTAGGGGTGGCGGAGGAGACCCAGTACTTC.

This chain connects TRBV19 to TRBJ1-1; tentatively, D is TRBD1 (6 bases). The CDR3 loop spans 14 amino acids. V shed 7 bases and J shed 5 bases, with 17 bases lying between them. CDR1 LNHDA and CDR2 SQIVND come from the germline V gene (reference sequence). CDR3 sequence: CASTRGGAGTEAFF. DNA for the CDR3: TGTGCCAGTACGAGGGGGGGTGCGGGAACTGAAGCTTTCTTT.

This chain joins TRBV5-6 and TRBJ1-2, with 7 bases identical to TRBD1. CDR3 length equals 15 residues. V shed 0 bases, J shed 4 bases, and the junction held 6 bases outside the gene matches. Per the germline V gene, CDR1 is SGHDT and CDR2 is YYEEEE. The CDR3 reads CASSLGSAGGYGYTF. CDR3 DNA: TGTGCCAGCAGCTTGGGGTCCGCAGGGGGCTATGGCTACACCTTC.

The gene calls are TRBV4-2 and TRBJ1-5; D is unresolved. Trimming took 1 base from V and 2 from J, leaving 9 bases between them. Germline V gene lookup returns CDR1 LGHNA and CDR2 YNFKEQ. This CDR3 is 15 amino acids long. The CDR3 protein is CASSQGPGGNQPQHF. CDR3 bases: TGTGCCAGCAGCCAAGGACCCGGGGGCAATCAGCCCCAGCATTTT.